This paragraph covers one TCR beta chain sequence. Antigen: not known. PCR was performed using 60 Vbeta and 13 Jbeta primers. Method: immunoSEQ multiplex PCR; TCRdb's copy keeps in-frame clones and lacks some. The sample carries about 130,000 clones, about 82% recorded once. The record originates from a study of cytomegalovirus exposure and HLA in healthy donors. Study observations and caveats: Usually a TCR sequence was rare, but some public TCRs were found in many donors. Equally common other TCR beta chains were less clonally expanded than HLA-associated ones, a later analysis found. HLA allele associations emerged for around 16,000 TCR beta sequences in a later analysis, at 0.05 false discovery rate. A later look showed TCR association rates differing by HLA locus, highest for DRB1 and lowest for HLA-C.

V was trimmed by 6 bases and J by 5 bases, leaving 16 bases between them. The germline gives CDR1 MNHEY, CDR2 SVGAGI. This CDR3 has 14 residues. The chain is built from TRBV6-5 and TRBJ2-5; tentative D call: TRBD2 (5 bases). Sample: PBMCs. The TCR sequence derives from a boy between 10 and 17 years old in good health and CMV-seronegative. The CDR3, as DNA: TGTGCCAGCAGAGCGGTCCCGTCTTGGGAGACCCAGTACTTC. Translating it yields CASRAVPSWETQYF.